Below are 8 T cell receptor beta chains sequenced from a single sample in a study of shared clonotypes between healthy human individuals. Some clones are missing from TCRdb's copy, which holds only in-frame ones; the method was immunoSEQ multiplex PCR. The table has about 2.4 million clones, approximately 90% seen once. What was sequenced was naive CD4+ T cells sorted from blood. Stated subset: CD45RA+ positively selected. The origin of the receptors is a young man in good health.

J is TRBJ2-5 and V is TRBV11-2; 7 bases line up with TRBD1. Germline trimming cut 5 bases from V and 1 base from J; bases unmatched to any gene: 4. CDR3 length equals 14 residues. Looked up from germline, CDR1 is SGHAT and CDR2 is FQNNGV. CDR3 region: CASSPRDSQETQYF. In nucleotides, the CDR3 is TGTGCCAGCAGCCCCCGGGACAGCCAAGAGACCCAGTACTTC. The full variable domain, its missing parts supplied by reference TRBV11-2 and TRBJ2-5, is EAGVAQSPRYKIIEKRQSVAFWCNPISGHATLYWYQQILGQGPKLLIQFQNNGVVDDSQLPKDRFSAERLKGVDSTLKIQPAKLEDSAVYLCASSPRDSQETQYFGPGTRLLVL.

Regarding this clone: This sample includes further DNA sequences coding for the same CDR3. The genes are TRBV9 and TRBJ2-2; TRBD2 might be the D (5 bases). V was trimmed by 0 bases and J by 2 bases, leaving 8 bases between them. Germline assignment: CDR1 SGDLS and CDR2 YYNGEE. The CDR3 runs to 15 residues. CDR3 in amino acids: CASSVDSANTGELFF. The CDR3 nucleotides are TGTGCCAGCAGCGTAGATAGCGCCAACACCGGGGAGCTGTTTTTT.

The J gene is TRBJ2-7, the V gene TRBV7-9; 7 bases fit TRBD1. Germline V gives CDR1 SEHNR, CDR2 FQNEAQ (reference sequence). V gave up 0 bases and J gave up 4 bases; unmatched junction bases: 9. The length of the CDR3 is 16 residues. CDR3 region: CASSLAGTGVGYEQYF. CDR3 coding DNA: TGTGCCAGCAGCTTAGCGGGTACAGGGGTGGGTTACGAGCAGTACTTC.

This CDR3 reads CAISEAGGNTDTQYF. The CDR3 bases are TGTGCCATCAGTGAGGCCGGCGGGAACACAGATACGCAGTATTTT. This chain links TRBV10-3 with TRBJ2-3, with D maybe TRBD2 (6 bases). Trimming removed 2 bases from V and 2 bases from J, with 11 bases in between. Germline CDR1 ENHRY, CDR2 SYGVKD. The length of the CDR3 is 15 residues.

V is TRBV19 and J is TRBJ1-4, with D unresolved. With 4 bases removed from V and 0 bases from J, the gap between germline ends came to 15 bases. Germline lookup yields CDR1 LNHDA and CDR2 SQIVND (reference sequence). This CDR3 has 17 amino acids. The CDR3, as DNA: TGTGCCAGTAGTAGCCCTCAGACGGTTACAACTAATGAAAAACTGTTTTTT. It codes for CASSSPQTVTTNEKLFF.

The rearrangement uses TRBV18 and TRBJ1-6; unclear D gene. Trimming took 2 bases from V and 7 from J, leaving 18 bases between them. CDR1 and CDR2 (germline): KGHSH, LQKENI. The CDR3 has 17 residues. This CDR3 reads CASSPIRVRDGNSPLHF. The CDR3 DNA follows: TGTGCCAGCTCACCAATTCGGGTGAGAGATGGCAATTCACCCCTCCACTTT.

This chain connects TRBV9 to TRBJ2-5; perhaps TRBD2 as D (7 bases). V lost 0 bases and J 8 bases, leaving 14 bases between the germline ends. The CDR3 contains 14 residues. Germline V gene data show CDR1 as SGDLS and CDR2 as YYNGEE. CDR3 DNA sequence: TGTGCCAGCAGCGTAGCTGGGGAGGGGGGAACCCAGTACTTC. It specifies CASSVAGEGGTQYF.

V is TRBV6-1 and J is TRBJ2-7; D not resolved. Germline CDR1 reads MNHNS; CDR2 reads SASEGT. Trimming removed 7 bases at V and 3 bases at J, with 7 bases between. CDR3 length: 11 amino acids. The CDR3 is CASIINYEQYF. As DNA, the CDR3 is TGTGCCAGCATTATCAACTACGAGCAGTACTTC.